This T cell receptor (beta chain) was recorded in a study of T cells expressing NK-cell markers. Findings and limits, study-wide: Topping the CD3+CD56-NKG2C+ fraction as well were these clonotypes, in a few donors.

As to this clonotype: Its antigen is currently unknown.

The CDR3 consists of 14 residues. From germline, CDR1 is SGHRS and CDR2 YFSETQ. TCRdb re-called the 5' RACE reads, yielding one record per CDR3 amino acid sequence without DNA. The table lists approximately 420,000 distinct CDR3 sequences. The chain joins TRBV5-1 to TRBJ2-2; the TRBD1 assignment by TCRdb is unverifiable without DNA. The sequence was obtained from a woman aged 50 to 65 in good health. The specimen sequenced was blood T cells: a sorted CD56 or NKG2C T cell subset, CD4+ or CD8+ T cells, or bulk PBMC T cells (not recorded which). CDR3 region: CASSLESGVGELFF.